In its sample, the clone carrying this T cell receptor (beta chain) was seen a few times. Antigen specificity is unknown. Template switching supplied a universal primer site; unique molecular identifiers were carried on the cDNA. Each CDR3 protein is one row after TCRdb ran MiXCR on the 5' RACE reads. The top ten hold about 0.25% of the sample, which has 1.5 million or so distinct CDR3 sequences, about 32% seen once. These data are taken from a study of identical twins. General study findings and limits: The study found weaker excess twin sharing in beta out-of-frame sequences. Abundant beta clonotypes from cord blood bore fewer insertions; memory repertoires lacked this pattern. Some out-of-frame alpha sequences were shared by twins, and these showed excess low generation probability.

The ends were cut back, 1 base at V and 7 bases at J, with 16 bases in the middle. CDR3 size: 15 residues. CDR1 SGHRS and CDR2 YFSETQ come from the germline V gene. The V and J genes are TRBV5-1 and TRBJ2-3; TRBD2 might be the D (6 bases). This sequence originates from a newborn girl in good health. The source material was cord blood. CDR3 amino acids: CASSLYGGDSNTQYF. CDR3 bases: TGCGCCAGCAGCTTGTACGGGGGTGACTCAAATACGCAGTATTTT.